This entry concerns a single TCR beta chain. The target antigen is unknown. The same CDR3 can be traced to other DNA sequences in this sample. The data were taken from a study of shared clonotypes between healthy human individuals. Study results and caveats: Compared with memory subsets, naive subsets generally had larger estimated richness.

The naive CD8 fraction comprised CD45RO-negative cells positively selected for CCR7 and excluded terminally differentiated effector memory CD45RA+ cells. Samples underwent the assay at deep level. Profiled with immunoSEQ multiplex PCR; TCRdb holds only in-frame clones, not every one. The sample consists of around 2.1 million clones, approximately 94% of them appearing once. This CDR3 spans 15 amino acids. With 2 bases removed from V and 0 bases from J, the gap between germline ends came to 10 bases. In germline, CDR1 is MGHRA, CDR2 YSYEKL. This receptor was obtained from a man in his late teens or twenties in good health. Some clones in this sample may be carry-over from other donors' samples. Sequenced material: naive CD8+ T cells from PBMCs. This rearrangement joins TRBV4-1 to TRBJ1-1, with a possible D match to TRBD1 (6 bases). The CDR3 bases are TGCGCCAGCAGCCAAAGAGGGGGGCTGAACACTGAAGCTTTCTTT. Its protein is CASSQRGGLNTEAFF.